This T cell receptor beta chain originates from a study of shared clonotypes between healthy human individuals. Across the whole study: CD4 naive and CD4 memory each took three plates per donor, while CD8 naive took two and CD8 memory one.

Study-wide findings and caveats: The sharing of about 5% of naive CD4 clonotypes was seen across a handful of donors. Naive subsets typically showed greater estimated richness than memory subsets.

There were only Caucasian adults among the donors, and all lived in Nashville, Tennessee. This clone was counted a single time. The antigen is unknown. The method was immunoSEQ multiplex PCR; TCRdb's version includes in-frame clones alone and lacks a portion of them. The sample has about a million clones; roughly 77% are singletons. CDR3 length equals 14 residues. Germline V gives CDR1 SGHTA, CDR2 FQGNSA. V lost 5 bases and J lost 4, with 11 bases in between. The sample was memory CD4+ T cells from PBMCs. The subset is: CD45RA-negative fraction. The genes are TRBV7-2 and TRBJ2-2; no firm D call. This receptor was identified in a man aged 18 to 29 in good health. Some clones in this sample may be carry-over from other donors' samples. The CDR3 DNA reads TGTGCCAGCAGCCGAGGCCCTTTCACCGGGGAGCTGTTTTTT. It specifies CASSRGPFTGELFF.